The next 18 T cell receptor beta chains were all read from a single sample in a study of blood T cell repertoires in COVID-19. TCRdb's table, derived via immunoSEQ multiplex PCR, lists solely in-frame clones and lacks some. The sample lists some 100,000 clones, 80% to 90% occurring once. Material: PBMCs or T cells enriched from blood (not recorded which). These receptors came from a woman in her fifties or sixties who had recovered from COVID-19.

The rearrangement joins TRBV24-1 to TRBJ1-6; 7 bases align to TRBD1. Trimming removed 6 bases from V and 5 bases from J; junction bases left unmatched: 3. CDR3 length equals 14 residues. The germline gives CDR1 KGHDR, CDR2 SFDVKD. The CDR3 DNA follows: TGTGCCACCAGTAAAGGACAGGATAATTCACCCCTCCACTTT. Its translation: CATSKGQDNSPLHF.

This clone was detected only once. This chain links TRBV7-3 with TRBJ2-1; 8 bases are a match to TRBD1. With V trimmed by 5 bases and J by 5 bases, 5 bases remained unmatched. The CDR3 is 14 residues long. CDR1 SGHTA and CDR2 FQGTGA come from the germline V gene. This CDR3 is CASSPDRVHNEQFF. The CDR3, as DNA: TGTGCCAGCAGCCCGGACAGGGTGCACAATGAGCAGTTCTTC.

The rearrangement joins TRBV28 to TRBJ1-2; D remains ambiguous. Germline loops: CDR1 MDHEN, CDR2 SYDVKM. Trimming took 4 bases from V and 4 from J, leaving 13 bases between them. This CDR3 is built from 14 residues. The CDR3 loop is CASSSGIGSYGYTF. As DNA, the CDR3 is TGTGCCAGCAGTTCCGGGATTGGCAGCTATGGCTACACCTTC.

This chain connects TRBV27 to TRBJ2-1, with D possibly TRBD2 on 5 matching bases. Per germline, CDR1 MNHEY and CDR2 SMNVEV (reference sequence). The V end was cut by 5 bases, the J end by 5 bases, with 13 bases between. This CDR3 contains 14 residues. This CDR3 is CASSARTVDNEQFF. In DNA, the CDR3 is TGTGCCAGCAGTGCGCGGACTGTCGACAATGAGCAGTTCTTC.

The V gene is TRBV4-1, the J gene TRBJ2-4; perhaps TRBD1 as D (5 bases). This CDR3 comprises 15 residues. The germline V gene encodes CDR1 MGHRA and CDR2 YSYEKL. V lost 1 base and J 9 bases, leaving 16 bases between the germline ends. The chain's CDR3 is CASSQVGPNIGIQYF. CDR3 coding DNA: TGCGCCAGCAGCCAAGTGGGGCCAAATATTGGCATTCAGTACTTC.

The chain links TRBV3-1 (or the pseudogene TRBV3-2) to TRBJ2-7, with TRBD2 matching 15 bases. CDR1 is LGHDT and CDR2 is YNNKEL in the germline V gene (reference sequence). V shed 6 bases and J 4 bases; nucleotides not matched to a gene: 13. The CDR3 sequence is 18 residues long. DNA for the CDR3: TGTGCCAGCAGTCCCTGGACTAGCGGGAGGGCCCGGAATTACGAGCAGTACTTC. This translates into CASSPWTSGRARNYEQYF.

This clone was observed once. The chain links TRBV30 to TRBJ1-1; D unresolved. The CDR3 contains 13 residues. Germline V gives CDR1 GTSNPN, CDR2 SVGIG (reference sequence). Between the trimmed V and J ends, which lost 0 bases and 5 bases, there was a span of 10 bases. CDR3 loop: CAWSVQPGTEAFF. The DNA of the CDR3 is TGTGCCTGGAGTGTACAGCCGGGAACTGAAGCTTTCTTT.

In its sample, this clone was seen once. Written as DNA, the CDR3 is TGTGCCAGCTACAGGACCGGGACTAGCGGGGGGCCCCGCTTCTTC. This codes for CASYRTGTSGGPRFF. This sequence joins TRBV28 and TRBJ2-1; TRBD2 agrees at 15 bases. The CDR3 is 15 residues long. In germline, CDR1 is MDHEN, CDR2 SYDVKM. Trimming removed 8 bases from V and 16 bases from J; junction bases left unmatched: 15.

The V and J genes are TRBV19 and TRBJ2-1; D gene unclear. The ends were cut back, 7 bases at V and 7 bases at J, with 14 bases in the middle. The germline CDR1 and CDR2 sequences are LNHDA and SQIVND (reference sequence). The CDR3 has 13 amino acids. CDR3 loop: CASTPGGWNEQFF. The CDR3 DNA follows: TGTGCCAGTACCCCAGGTGGGTGGAATGAGCAGTTCTTC. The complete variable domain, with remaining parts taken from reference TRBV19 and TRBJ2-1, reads DGGITQSPKYLFRKEGQNVTLSCEQNLNHDAMYWYRQDPGQGLRLIYYSQIVNDFQKGDIAEGYSVSREKKESFPLTVTSAQKNPTAFYLCASTPGGWNEQFFGPGTRLTVL.

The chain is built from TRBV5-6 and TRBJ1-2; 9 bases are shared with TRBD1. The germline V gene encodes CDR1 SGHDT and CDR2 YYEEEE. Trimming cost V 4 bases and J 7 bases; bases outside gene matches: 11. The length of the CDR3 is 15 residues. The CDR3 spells CASSIQQGARIGYTF. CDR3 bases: TGTGCCAGCAGCATACAACAGGGGGCGCGGATTGGCTACACCTTC.

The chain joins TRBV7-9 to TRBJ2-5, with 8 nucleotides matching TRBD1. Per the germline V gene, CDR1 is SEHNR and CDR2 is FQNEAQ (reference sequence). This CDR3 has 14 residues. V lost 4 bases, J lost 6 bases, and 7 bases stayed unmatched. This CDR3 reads CASSSSGGRKTQYF. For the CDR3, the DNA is TGTGCCAGCAGCTCATCAGGGGGCAGGAAGACCCAGTACTTC.

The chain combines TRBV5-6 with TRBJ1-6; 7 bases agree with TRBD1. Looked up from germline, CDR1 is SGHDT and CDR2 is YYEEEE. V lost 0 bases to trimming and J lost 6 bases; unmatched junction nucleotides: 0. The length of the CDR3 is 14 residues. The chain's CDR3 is CASSLGTGNSPLHF. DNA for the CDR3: TGTGCCAGCAGCTTGGGGACAGGTAATTCACCCCTCCACTTT.

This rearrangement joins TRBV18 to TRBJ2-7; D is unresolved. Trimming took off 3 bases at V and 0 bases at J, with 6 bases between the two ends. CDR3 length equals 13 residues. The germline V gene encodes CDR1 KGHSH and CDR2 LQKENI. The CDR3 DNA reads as TGTGCCAGCTCACCTCCGAGCTCCTACGAGCAGTACTTC. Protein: CASSPPSSYEQYF.

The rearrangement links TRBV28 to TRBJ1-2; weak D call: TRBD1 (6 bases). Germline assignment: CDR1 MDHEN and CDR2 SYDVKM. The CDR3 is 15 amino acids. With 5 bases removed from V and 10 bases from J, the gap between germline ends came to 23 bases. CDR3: CASSPLSGGGRDYTF. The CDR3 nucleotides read TGTGCCAGCAGTCCACTTAGTGGGGGCGGTCGCGACTACACCTTC.

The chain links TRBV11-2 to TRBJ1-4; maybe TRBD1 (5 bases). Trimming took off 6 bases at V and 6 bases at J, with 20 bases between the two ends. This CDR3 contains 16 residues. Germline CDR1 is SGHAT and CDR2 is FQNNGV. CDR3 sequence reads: CASSPIARQSDEKLFF. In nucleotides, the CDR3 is TGTGCCAGCAGTCCGATTGCTCGACAGTCCGATGAAAAACTGTTTTTT.

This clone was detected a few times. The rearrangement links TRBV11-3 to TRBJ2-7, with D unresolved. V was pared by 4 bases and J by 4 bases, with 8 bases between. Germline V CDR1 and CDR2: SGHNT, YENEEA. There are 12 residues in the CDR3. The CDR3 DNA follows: TGTGCCAGCAGCTCCTCAACTTACGAGCAGTACTTC. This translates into CASSSSTYEQYF.

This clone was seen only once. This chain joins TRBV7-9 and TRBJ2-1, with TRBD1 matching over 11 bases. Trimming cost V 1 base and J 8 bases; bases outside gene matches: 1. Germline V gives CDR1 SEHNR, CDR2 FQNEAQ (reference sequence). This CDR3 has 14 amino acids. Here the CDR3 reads CASSLGTGGDEQFF. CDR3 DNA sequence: TGTGCCAGCAGCTTAGGGACAGGGGGCGATGAGCAGTTCTTC.

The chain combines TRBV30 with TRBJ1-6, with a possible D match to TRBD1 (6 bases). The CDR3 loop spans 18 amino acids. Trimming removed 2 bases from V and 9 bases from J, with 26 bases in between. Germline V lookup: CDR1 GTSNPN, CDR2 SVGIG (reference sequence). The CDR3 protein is CAWSSPGARGVSSSPLHF. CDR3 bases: TGTGCCTGGAGTTCGCCAGGGGCAAGAGGGGTTTCTAGTTCACCCCTCCACTTT.